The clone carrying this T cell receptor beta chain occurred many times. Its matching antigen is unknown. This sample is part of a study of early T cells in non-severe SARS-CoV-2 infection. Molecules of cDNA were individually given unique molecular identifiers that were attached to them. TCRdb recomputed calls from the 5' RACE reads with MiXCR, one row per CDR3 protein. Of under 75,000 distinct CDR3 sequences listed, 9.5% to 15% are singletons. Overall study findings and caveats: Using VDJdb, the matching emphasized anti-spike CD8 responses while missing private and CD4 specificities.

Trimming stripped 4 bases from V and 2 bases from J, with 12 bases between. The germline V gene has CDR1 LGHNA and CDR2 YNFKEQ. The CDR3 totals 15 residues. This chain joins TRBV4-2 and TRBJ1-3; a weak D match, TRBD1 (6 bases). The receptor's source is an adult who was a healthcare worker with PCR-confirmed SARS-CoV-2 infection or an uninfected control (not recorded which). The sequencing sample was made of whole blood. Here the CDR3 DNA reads TGTGCCAGCAGCCCGAAGAGGGGGACTGGAAACACCATATATTTT. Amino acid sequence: CASSPKRGTGNTIYF.